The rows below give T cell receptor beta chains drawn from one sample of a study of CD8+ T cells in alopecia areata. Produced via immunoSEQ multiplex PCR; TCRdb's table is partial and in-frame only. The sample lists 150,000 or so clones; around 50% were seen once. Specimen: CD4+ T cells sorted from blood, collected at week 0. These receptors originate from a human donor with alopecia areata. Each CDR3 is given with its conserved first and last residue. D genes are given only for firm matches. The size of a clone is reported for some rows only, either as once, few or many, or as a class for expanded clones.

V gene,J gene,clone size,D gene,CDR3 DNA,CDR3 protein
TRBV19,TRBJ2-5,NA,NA,TGTGCCAGTAGTACCCCAGGGTCCGCAGAGACCCAGTACTTC,CASSTPGSAETQYF
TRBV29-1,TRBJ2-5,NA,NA,TGCAGCCAATCTAGGGGGGTTCGTGGAGAGACCCAGTACTTC,CSQSRGVRGETQYF
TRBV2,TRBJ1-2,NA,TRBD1,TGTGCCAGCAGTGAAACGGGACAGCTCTATGGCTACACCTTC,CASSETGQLYGYTF
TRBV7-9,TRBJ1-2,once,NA,TGTGCCAGCAGCTTAGAAGTTCACAGCACTGGCTACACCTTC,CASSLEVHSTGYTF
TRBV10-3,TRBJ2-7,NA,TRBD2,TGTGCCATCACCACGACTAGCGGGATGGCCGGTGAGCAGTACTTC,CAITTTSGMAGEQYF
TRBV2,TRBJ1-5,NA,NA,TGTGCCAGCAGAACCGACCGCAATCAGCCCCAGCATTTT,CASRTDRNQPQHF
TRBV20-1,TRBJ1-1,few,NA,TGCAGTGCTTATGAGGGAGTAGCTTTCTTT,CSAYEGVAFF
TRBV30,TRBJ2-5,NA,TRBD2,TGTGCCATAAGCGGGGGGACGGAGACCCAGTACTTC,CAISGGTETQYF
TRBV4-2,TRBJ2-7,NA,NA,TGTGCCAGCAGCCAAGGGGCGACAGTTACCCTCTACGAGCAGTACTTC,CASSQGATVTLYEQYF
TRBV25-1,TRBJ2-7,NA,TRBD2,TGTGCCAGCAGTGATACCGGGACTAGCGGGCTAGAGCAGTACTTC,CASSDTGTSGLEQYF
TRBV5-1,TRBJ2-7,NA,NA,TGCGCCAGCAGCTTGGGAGGGATTTCCACCTACGAGCAGTACTTC,CASSLGGISTYEQYF
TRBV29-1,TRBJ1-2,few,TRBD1,TGCAGCGCCAGACAGGGGGCTTGGGATGGCTACACCTTC,CSARQGAWDGYTF
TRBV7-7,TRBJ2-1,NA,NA,TGTGCTAGCAGCGCCCCGGGACACCATGAGCAGTTCTTC,CASSAPGHHEQFF
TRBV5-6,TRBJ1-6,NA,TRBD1,TGTGCCAGCAGCCCATGGACAGGGGAGAATAATTCACCCCTCCACTTT,CASSPWTGENNSPLHF
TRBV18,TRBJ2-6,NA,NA,TGTGCCAGCTCACGGGACATGGTTGGGGCCAACGTCCTGACTTTC,CASSRDMVGANVLTF